A selection of T cell receptor beta chains follows, all from one sample in a study of identical twins. TCRdb fed the 5' RACE reads into MiXCR, producing one record per CDR3 protein. The sample has 510,000 or so distinct CDR3 sequences; nearly 15% are singletons. These same data were also listed under a study on yellow fever vaccine responses in identical twins.

The specimen was CD4+ T cells sorted from blood. The receptor source for this set is a woman aged 18 to 35 in good health. Both conserved end residues are part of each CDR3. The D gene is left open where the match is weak. For some rows the clone size is stated as once, few or many, or as a class when expanded; others skip it.

>TRBJ2-1|-|many|TRBV5-1
CASSLEGLRSSYNEQFF
TGCGCCAGCAGCTTGGAGGGACTCAGGAGCTCCTACAATGAGCAGTTCTTC
>TRBJ2-1|TRBD2|few|TRBV11-2
CASSLVSGREGYNEQFF
TGTGCCAGCAGCTTAGTTAGCGGGAGGGAGGGATACAATGAGCAGTTCTTC
>TRBJ1-5|-|many|TRBV12-3/TRBV12-4
CASSFFEGFSNQPQHF
TGTGCCAGCAGTTTCTTTGAGGGGTTTAGCAATCAGCCCCAGCATTTT
>TRBJ1-2|-|few|TRBV28
CASSMGPPGNYGYTF
TGTGCCAGCAGTATGGGTCCACCTGGCAACTATGGCTACACCTTC
>TRBJ2-3|-|-|TRBV29-1
CSVEPPASSGSTDTQYF
TGCAGCGTTGAGCCCCCCGCGAGTAGCGGAAGCACAGATACGCAGTATTTT
>TRBJ2-5|TRBD2|few|TRBV29-1
CSVGGGGETQYF
TGCAGCGTCGGGGGGGGTGGGGAGACCCAGTACTTC
>TRBJ2-7|-|once|TRBV7-9
CASSTQDLNSYEQYF
TGTGCCAGCAGCACCCAGGACTTAAACTCCTACGAGCAGTACTTC
>TRBJ2-5|-|-|TRBV5-5
CASSPRGIEGETQYF
TGTGCCAGCAGCCCCCGGGGAATCGAGGGAGAGACCCAGTACTTC
>TRBJ1-3|-|few|TRBV5-5
CASSQTSGNTIYF
TGTGCCAGCAGCCAGACATCTGGAAACACCATATATTTT
>TRBJ2-7|-|-|TRBV29-1
CSARSPNYEQYF
TGCAGCGCCAGGAGTCCCAACTACGAGCAGTACTTC
>TRBJ2-2|-|-|TRBV20-1
CSASGQGRTGELFF
TGCAGTGCTAGTGGGCAGGGTAGAACCGGGGAGCTGTTTTTT
>TRBJ1-1|-|-|TRBV5-1
CASSFWGLGNTEAFF
TGCGCCAGCAGCTTTTGGGGGCTTGGGAACACTGAAGCTTTCTTT
>TRBJ2-5|-|few|TRBV12-3/TRBV12-4
CASSPATALAETQYF
TGTGCCAGCAGTCCCGCCACGGCCCTAGCGGAGACCCAGTACTTC
>TRBJ2-1|TRBD2|few|TRBV12-3/TRBV12-4
CASKGLAGASLNEQFF
TGTGCCAGTAAGGGACTAGCGGGAGCGAGTTTAAATGAGCAGTTCTTC
>TRBJ2-3|TRBD2|few|TRBV6-4
CASSDHYSAGADTQYF
TGTGCCAGCAGTGACCACTATAGCGCGGGGGCAGATACGCAGTATTTT
>TRBJ2-1|TRBD2|few|TRBV12-3/TRBV12-4
CASTPSAGTRHNEQFF
TGTGCCAGCACCCCATCCGCCGGGACTAGGCACAATGAGCAGTTCTTC
>TRBJ2-4|TRBD1|-|TRBV28
CASSLTGVAAKNIQYF
TGTGCCAGCAGTTTGACAGGGGTTGCTGCCAAAAACATTCAGTACTTC
>TRBJ1-2|TRBD1|few|TRBV6-1
CASSPTQGAFYGYTF
TGTGCCAGCAGCCCAACACAGGGGGCGTTCTATGGCTACACCTTC
>TRBJ2-7|TRBD2|many|TRBV3-1
CASSYEGSSGMQYF
TGTGCCAGCAGCTACGAGGGTAGTAGCGGGATGCAGTACTTC
>TRBJ2-5|-|few|TRBV7-2
CASSLMPGKETQYF
TGTGCCAGCAGCTTAATGCCAGGGAAAGAGACCCAGTACTTC
>TRBJ1-1|-|-|TRBV4-1
CASSPGRGVKNTEAFF
TGCGCCAGCAGCCCAGGAAGGGGGGTTAAAAACACTGAAGCTTTCTTT
>TRBJ1-1|-|-|TRBV29-1
CSVEGSGDTEAFF
TGCAGCGTTGAGGGCAGCGGGGACACTGAAGCTTTCTTT
>TRBJ2-1|TRBD1|-|TRBV20-1
CSASVGQVVRRQFF
TGCAGTGCTAGTGTAGGACAGGTCGTTCGAAGGCAGTTCTTC
>TRBJ1-1|-|many|TRBV5-1
CASSLAGGGTEAFF
TGCGCCAGCAGCTTGGCCGGGGGAGGAACTGAAGCTTTCTTT
>TRBJ2-2|-|-|TRBV5-6
CASSLWISGNTGELFF
TGTGCCAGCAGCTTGTGGATTAGCGGTAACACCGGGGAGCTGTTTTTT
>TRBJ2-2|TRBD2|-|TRBV3-1
CASSLTSGRAPRNTGELFF
TGTGCCAGCAGCCTCACTAGCGGGAGGGCCCCGAGGAACACCGGGGAGCTGTTTTTT
>TRBJ2-7|-|few|TRBV20-1
CSATPSGVGYEQYF
TGCAGTGCTACCCCGTCAGGGGTGGGCTACGAGCAGTACTTC
>TRBJ2-5|TRBD1|-|TRBV6-5
CASSYKGARETQYF
TGTGCCAGCAGTTACAAGGGGGCGAGGGAGACCCAGTACTTC
>TRBJ2-7|-|-|TRBV6-1
CASKPPGPYEQYF
TGTGCCAGCAAACCTCCGGGCCCCTACGAGCAGTACTTC
>TRBJ1-2|-|few|TRBV20-1
CSASKVPNYGYTF
TGCAGTGCTAGTAAGGTTCCTAACTATGGCTACACCTTC
>TRBJ2-7|TRBD2|-|TRBV7-8
CASSGVVPSGRARRVYEQYF
TGTGCCAGCAGCGGGGTAGTTCCTAGCGGGAGGGCCAGGCGGGTTTACGAGCAGTACTTC
>TRBJ1-1|-|few|TRBV20-1
CSARVLDTPNTEAFF
TGCAGTGCTAGAGTCCTGGACACTCCGAACACTGAAGCTTTCTTT